This TCR beta chain derives from a study of blood T cell repertoires in COVID-19. Study in general: Some COVID-19 samples were acute and others convalescent; all came from the United States, Italy and Spain. Sources were T cells, B-cell-depleted T cells, or PBMCs; the material itself was cDNA or gDNA.

As handled by the study authors: Amplification from reference gene primers served as the basis for estimated nucleated cell counts. TCRdb keeps only in-frame clones here, not all; method: immunoSEQ multiplex PCR. The D gene and trimming were derived from the DNA, and the V and J assignments and clone size from that table. The sample holds 35,000 to 45,000 clones, about 87% seen once. The junction had 17 bases not matched to a gene; V was cut back by 0 bases and J by 6 bases. The CDR3 is 18 residues long. CDR1 and CDR2 from the germline V gene are SGHDN and FVKESK. This clone was seen a few times. This clonotype originated in a human donor in a cohort sampled during active COVID-19. The rearrangement joins TRBV14 to TRBJ2-7; 7 nucleotides match TRBD2. Sequencing was performed on peripheral blood. The CDR3 DNA follows: TGTGCCAGCAGCCAAGATAGGCGGGCTAGCGGTCTAGGGCTCGAGCAGTACTTC. Translating it yields CASSQDRRASGLGLEQYF.